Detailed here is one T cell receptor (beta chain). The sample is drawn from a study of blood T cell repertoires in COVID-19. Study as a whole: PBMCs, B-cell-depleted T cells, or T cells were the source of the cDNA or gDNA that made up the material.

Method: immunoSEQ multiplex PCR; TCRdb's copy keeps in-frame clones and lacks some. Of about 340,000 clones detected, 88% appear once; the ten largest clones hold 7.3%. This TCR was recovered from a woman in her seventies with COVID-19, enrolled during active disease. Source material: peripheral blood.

As DNA, the CDR3 is TGTGCCAGCAGCCAGGACAGGGGAACTAATGAAAAACTGTTTTTT. The encoded protein is CASSQDRGTNEKLFF. The gene calls are TRBV4-2 and TRBJ1-4; 9 nucleotides line up with TRBD1. The germline V gene has CDR1 LGHNA and CDR2 YNFKEQ. This CDR3 is 15 amino acids long. Germline trimming cut 3 bases from V and 1 base from J; bases unmatched to any gene: 0.